This TCR beta chain emerged from a study of cytomegalovirus exposure and HLA in healthy donors. Study results and limitations: Some TCR beta chains (about 180 of them) were listed as cytomegalovirus-associated. Most TCR sequences were rare, but some public TCRs occurred in many donors.

The CDR3 contains 15 residues. V was cut by 6 bases and J by 4 bases, with 15 bases left in between. Germline CDR1 MDHEN, CDR2 SYDVKM. Comment on this clone: The antigen remains unidentified.

Assay: immunoSEQ multiplex PCR; the TCRdb copy retains only in-frame clones and omits some. Seen here are 100,000 to 120,000 clones, approximately 86% observed once, and the top ten hold 3% to 3.5%. The sequencing sample was made of PBMCs. The chain is built from TRBV28 and TRBJ1-4; TRBD1 is a possible D gene (5 bases). The sequence was obtained from a woman aged 18-29 years in good health and CMV-seronegative. The DNA of the CDR3 is TGTGCCAGCAGCCCTGGGACGGGAGGTAATGAAAAACTGTTTTTT. Translating gives CASSPGTGGNEKLFF. The full variable domain, its missing parts supplied by reference TRBV28 and TRBJ1-4, is DVKVTQSSRYLVKRTGEKVFLECVQDMDHENMFWYRQDPGLGLRLIYFSYDVKMKEKGDIPEGYSVSREKKERFSLILESASTNQTSMYLCASSPGTGGNEKLFFGSGTQLSVL.